This TCR beta chain was captured by sequencing in a study of CD8+CD57+ T cells in acquired aplastic anemia. Flow cytometry had shown expanded CD8+CD57+ cells in the patients chosen for sequencing. Every one of the patients had aplastic anemia (severe, acquired). The CDR3 is 15 amino acids. CDR1 is SGHTA, CDR2 FQGNSA, per germline. Concerning this clonotype: At one of its ends the junction is not consistent with the germline gene, which may arise from a read error.

Profiling of TCR beta VDJ combinations and CDR3 sequences used genomic DNA as template. TCRdb passed the reads through MiXCR, listing each CDR3 protein once. Of a few hundred thousand distinct CDR3 sequences listed, 70% to 85% were seen once; the top ten hold roughly two fifths. V and J are TRBV7-2 and TRBJ1-1; 7 bases map to TRBD1. This sequence was found in a human donor with aplastic anemia. What was sequenced was sorted CD4+, CD8+, or CD8+CD57+ T cells (not recorded which) from PBMCs. CDR3 in amino acids: CASSGTVSGHPDAFF. CDR3 DNA sequence: TGTGCCAGCAGCGGGACAGTATCGGGGCACCCTGATGCTTTCTTT.